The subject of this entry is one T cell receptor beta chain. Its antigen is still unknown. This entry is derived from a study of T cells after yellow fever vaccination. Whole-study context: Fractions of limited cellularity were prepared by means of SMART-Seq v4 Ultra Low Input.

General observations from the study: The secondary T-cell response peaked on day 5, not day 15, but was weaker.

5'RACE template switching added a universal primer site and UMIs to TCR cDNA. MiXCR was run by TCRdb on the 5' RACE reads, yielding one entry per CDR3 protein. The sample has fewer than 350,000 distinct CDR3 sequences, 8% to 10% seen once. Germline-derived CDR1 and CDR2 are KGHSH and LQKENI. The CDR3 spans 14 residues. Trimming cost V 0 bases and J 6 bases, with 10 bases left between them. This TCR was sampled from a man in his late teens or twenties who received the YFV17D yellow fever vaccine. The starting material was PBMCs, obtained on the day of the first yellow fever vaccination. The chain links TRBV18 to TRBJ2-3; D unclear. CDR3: CASSPPGPTDTQYF. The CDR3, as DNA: TGTGCCAGCTCACCACCAGGGCCCACCGATACGCAGTATTTT.